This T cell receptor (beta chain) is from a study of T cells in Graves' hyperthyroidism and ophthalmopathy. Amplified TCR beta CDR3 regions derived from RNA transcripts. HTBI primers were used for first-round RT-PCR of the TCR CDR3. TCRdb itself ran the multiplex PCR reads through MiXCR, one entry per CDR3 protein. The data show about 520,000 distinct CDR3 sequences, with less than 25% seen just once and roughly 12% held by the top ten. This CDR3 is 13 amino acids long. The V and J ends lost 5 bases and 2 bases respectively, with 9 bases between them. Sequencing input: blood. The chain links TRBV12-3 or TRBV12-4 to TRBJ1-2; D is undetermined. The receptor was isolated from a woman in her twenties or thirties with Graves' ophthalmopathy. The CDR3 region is CASSQKANYGYTF. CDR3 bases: TGTGCCAGCAGTCAGAAGGCCAACTATGGCTACACCTTC.